This T cell receptor beta chain was documented in a study of cytomegalovirus exposure and HLA in healthy donors. The V gene end was trimmed by 4 bases and the J gene end by 7 bases; junction bases not matched to a gene: 12. CDR1 and CDR2 (germline): SGHNT, YYREEE (reference sequence). This CDR3 has 17 residues. The primer mix had 60 Vbeta and 13 Jbeta primers. The data were produced by immunoSEQ multiplex PCR, yet TCRdb's version contains in-frame clones alone and is incomplete. The sample consists of about 120,000 clones, 60% to 85% of them appearing once. This sequence originates from a woman in her thirties or forties in good health and CMV-seropositive. The rearrangement uses TRBV5-4 and TRBJ2-2; the match to TRBD2 covers 11 bases. The specimen was PBMCs. The CDR3 loop is CASSQQLAGVSGGELFF. The CDR3 region has the DNA TGTGCCAGCAGCCAGCAACTAGCGGGAGTCAGTGGCGGGGAGCTGTTTTTT.